This T cell receptor beta chain emerged from a study of breast tumors, draining lymph nodes, adjacent tissues. TCRdb independently ran MiXCR on the multiplex PCR reads; one entry per CDR3 protein. The table lists under 110,000 distinct CDR3 sequences, roughly 29% of them singletons. This clonotype was detected many times. Breast cancer patients provided tissue from their axillary draining lymph nodes. The material sequenced was axillary lymph node tissue. The TCR was taken from a female donor with breast cancer. Some clones in this sample may be carry-over from other donors' samples.

CDR3 DNA: TGCGCCAGCAGCTTCCAGATGAACACCGGGGAGCTGTTTTTT. It translates to CASSFQMNTGELFF. This chain joins TRBV5-1 and TRBJ2-2; D not resolved. Germline CDR1 is SGHRS and CDR2 is YFSETQ. The V gene lost 2 bases and the J gene lost 1 base, with 6 bases spanning the gap. The CDR3 is 14 residues long.